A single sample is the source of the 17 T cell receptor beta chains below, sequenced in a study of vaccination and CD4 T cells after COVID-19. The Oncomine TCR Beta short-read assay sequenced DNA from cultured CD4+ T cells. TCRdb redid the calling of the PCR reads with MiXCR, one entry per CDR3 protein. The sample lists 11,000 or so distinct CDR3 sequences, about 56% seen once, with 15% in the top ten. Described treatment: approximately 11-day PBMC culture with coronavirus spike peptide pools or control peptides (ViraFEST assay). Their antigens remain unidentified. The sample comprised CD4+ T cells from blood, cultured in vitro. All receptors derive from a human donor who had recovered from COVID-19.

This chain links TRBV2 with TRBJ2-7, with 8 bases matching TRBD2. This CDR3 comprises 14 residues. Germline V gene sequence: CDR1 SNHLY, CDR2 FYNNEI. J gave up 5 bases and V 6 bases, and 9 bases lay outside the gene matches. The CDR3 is CASRGWTSFNEQYF. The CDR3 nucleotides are TGTGCCAGCAGGGGATGGACTAGCTTCAACGAGCAGTACTTC.

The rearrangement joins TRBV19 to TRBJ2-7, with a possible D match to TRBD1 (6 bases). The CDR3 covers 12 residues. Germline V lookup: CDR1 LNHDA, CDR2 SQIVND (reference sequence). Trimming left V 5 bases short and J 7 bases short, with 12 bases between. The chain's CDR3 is CASSRNRVEQYF. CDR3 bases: TGTGCCAGTAGTCGGAACAGGGTTGAGCAGTACTTC.

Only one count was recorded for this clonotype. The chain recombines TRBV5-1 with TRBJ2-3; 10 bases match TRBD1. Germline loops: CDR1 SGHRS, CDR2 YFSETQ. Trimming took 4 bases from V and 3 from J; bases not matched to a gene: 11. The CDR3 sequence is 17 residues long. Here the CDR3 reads CASSLAPGTGATDTQYF. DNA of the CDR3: TGCGCCAGCAGCCTTGCACCCGGGACAGGGGCGACAGATACGCAGTATTTT.

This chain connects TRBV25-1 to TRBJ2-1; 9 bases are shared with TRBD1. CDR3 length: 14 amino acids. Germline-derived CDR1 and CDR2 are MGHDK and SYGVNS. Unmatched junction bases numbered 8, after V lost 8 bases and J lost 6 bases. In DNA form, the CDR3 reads TGTGCCAGCGGCCAAACACAGGGGGCCAATGAGCAGTTCTTC. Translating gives CASGQTQGANEQFF.

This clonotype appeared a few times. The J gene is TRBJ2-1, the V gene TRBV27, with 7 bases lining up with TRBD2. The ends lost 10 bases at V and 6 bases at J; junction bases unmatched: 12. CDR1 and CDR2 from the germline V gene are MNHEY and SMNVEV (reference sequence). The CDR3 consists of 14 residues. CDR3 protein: CATKTSRRSNEQFF. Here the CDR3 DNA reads TGTGCCACCAAGACTAGCCGCCGGTCCAATGAGCAGTTCTTC.

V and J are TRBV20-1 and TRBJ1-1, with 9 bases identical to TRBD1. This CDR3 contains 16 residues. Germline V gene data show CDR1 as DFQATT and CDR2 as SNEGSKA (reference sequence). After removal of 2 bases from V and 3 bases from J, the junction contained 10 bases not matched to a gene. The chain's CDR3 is CSARTDRGFLDTEAFF. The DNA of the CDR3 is TGCAGTGCTAGAACGGACAGGGGCTTCCTCGACACTGAAGCTTTCTTT.

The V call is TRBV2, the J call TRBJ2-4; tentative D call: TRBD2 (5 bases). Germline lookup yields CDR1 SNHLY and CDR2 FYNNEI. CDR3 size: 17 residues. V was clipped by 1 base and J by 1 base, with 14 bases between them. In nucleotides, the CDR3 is TGTGCCAGCAGTGAAGGTGTCCTAACGGGGGCCAAAAACATTCAGTACTTC. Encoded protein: CASSEGVLTGAKNIQYF.

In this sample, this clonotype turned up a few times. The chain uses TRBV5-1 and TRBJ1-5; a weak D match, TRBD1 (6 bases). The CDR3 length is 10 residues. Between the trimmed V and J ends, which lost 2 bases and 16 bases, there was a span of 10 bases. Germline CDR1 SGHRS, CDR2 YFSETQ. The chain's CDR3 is CASSFPGHHF. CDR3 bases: TGCGCCAGCAGCTTTCCGGGACACCATTTT.

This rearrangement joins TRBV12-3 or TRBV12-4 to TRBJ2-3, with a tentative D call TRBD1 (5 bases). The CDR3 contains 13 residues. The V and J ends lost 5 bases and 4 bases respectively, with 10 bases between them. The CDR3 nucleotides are TGTGCCAGCAGTGGGGCCCCTCCAGATACGCAGTATTTT. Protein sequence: CASSGAPPDTQYF.

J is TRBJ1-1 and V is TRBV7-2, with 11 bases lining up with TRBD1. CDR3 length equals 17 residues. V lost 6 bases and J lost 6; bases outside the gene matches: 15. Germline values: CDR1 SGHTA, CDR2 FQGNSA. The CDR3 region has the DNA TGTGCCAGCAGTCGGACAGGGGGCGAAGGTTTAACGTCTGAAGCTTTCTTT. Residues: CASSRTGGEGLTSEAFF.

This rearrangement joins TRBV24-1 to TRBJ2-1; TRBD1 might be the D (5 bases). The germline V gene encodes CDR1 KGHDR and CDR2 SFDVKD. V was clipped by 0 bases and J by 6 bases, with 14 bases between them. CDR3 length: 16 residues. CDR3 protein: CATSDLSSARANEQFF. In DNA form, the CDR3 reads TGTGCCACCAGTGATTTGTCGTCGGCCAGGGCCAATGAGCAGTTCTTC.

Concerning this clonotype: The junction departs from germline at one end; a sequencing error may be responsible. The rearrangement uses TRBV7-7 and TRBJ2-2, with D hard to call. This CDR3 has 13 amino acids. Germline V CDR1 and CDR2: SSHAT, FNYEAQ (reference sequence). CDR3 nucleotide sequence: TGTGCTAGCAGCCCCCAGAACACCGGGGAGCTGTTTTTT. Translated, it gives CASSPQNTGELFF. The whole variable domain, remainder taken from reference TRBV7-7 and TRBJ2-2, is GAGVSQSPRYKVTKRGQDVTLRCDPISSHATLYWYQQALGQGPEFLTYFNYEAQPDKSGLPSDRFSAERPEGSISTLTIQRTEQRDSAMYRCASSPQNTGELFFGEGSRLTVL.

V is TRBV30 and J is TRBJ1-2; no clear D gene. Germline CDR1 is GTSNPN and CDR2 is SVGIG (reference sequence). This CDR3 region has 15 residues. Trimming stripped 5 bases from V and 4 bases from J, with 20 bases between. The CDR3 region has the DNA TGTGCCTGGGAGAAAAAAGACCGGGCGGGCTATGGCTACACCTTC. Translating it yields CAWEKKDRAGYGYTF.

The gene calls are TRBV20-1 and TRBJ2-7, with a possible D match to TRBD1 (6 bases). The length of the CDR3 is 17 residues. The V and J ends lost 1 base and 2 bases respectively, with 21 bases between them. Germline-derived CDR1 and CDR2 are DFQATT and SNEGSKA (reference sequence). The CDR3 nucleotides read TGCAGTGCTAGAGGGAGCGGTGGGACATCAGGTACCTACGAGCAGTACTTC. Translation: CSARGSGGTSGTYEQYF.

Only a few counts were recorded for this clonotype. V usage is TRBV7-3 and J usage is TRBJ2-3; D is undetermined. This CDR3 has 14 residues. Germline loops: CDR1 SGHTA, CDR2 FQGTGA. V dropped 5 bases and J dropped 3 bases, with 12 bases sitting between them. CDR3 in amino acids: CASSRDLYTDTQYF. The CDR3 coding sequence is TGTGCCAGCAGCCGCGACCTTTATACAGATACGCAGTATTTT.

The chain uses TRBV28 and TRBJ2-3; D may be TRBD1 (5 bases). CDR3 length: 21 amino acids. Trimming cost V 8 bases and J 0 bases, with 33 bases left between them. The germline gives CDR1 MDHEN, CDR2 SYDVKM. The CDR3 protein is CASHTLGGAQGRSFSTDTQYF. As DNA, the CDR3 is TGTGCCAGCCATACTTTAGGTGGGGCCCAGGGCCGCTCGTTTAGCACAGATACGCAGTATTTT.

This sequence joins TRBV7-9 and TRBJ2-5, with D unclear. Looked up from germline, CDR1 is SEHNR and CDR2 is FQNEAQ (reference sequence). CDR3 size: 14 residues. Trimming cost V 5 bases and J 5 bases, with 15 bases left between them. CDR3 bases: TGTGCCAGCAGCAGATACGGCCAAGGGGAGACCCAGTACTTC. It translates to CASSRYGQGETQYF.